This T cell receptor beta chain appears in the sequencing data of a study of cytomegalovirus exposure and HLA in healthy donors. The protocol was immunoSEQ multiplex PCR, while the TCRdb copy is restricted to in-frame clones and leaves out a portion. The table lists 99,000 or so clones, about 88% of them singletons. With 2 bases clipped from V and 6 bases from J, the junction kept 6 bases outside the gene matches. Germline V lookup: CDR1 MDHEN, CDR2 SYDVKM. CDR3 length: 15 residues. The chain links TRBV28 to TRBJ2-7; TRBD1 agrees at 11 bases. The receptor comes from a woman aged 18-29 years in good health and CMV-seropositive. The sample was PBMCs. This chain's CDR3 is CASSLVPGTGGEQYF. CDR3 coding DNA: TGTGCCAGCAGTTTAGTCCCCGGGACAGGGGGCGAGCAGTACTTC.